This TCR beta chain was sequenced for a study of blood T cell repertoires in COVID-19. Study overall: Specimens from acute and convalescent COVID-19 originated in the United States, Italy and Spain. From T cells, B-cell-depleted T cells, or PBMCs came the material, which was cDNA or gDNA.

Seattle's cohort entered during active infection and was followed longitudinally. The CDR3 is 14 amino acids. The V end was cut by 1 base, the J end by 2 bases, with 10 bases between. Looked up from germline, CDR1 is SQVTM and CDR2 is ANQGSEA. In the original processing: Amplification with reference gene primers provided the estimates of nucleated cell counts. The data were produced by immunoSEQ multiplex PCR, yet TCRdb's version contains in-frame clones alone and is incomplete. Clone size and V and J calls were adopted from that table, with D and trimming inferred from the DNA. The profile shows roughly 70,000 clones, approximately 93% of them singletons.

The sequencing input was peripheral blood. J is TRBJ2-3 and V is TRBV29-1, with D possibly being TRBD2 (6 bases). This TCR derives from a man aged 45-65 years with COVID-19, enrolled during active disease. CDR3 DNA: TGCAGCGTTGAAGCGCGGGACGCCACAGATACGCAGTATTTT. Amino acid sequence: CSVEARDATDTQYF.